This T cell receptor (beta chain) originates from a study of T-cell reconstitution after alpha-beta-depleted transplantation in children. On this clonotype: Its antigen is currently unknown.

Study-wide points: Reportedly, roughly two months post-transplant, alpha-beta T cells arose from several hundred expanded graft clones. When one year had passed after transplant, most T-cell counts and diversity came from newly produced T cells.

V shed 6 bases, J shed 6 bases, and the junction held 12 bases outside the gene matches. Germline V gene data show CDR1 as DFQATT and CDR2 as SNEGSKA (reference sequence). The CDR3 totals 14 residues. The TCRbeta library incorporated unique molecular identifiers. TCRdb fed the PCR reads into MiXCR, producing one record per CDR3 protein. The sample carries about 610,000 distinct CDR3 sequences, 27% recorded once. The TCR comes from a boy under three years old with Wiskott-Aldrich syndrome, due to receive a stem cell transplant. The rearrangement links TRBV20-1 to TRBJ2-7, with 9 bases identical to TRBD2. The starting material was PBMCs, obtained before TCRalphabeta/CD19-depleted stem cell transplant. CDR3 sequence reads: CSASALAGSGEQYF. DNA of the CDR3: TGCAGTGCCAGTGCGCTAGCGGGATCGGGCGAGCAGTACTTC.